The 18 T cell receptor beta chains given below trace back to one sample, sequenced in a study of tumor-infiltrating lymphocytes in primary liver carcinoma (dated by TCRdb to about 2017). Total RNA and DNA were co-extracted from 20-30 mg of bulk tissue with the AllPrep DNA/RNA mini kit, without cell sorting. TCRdb names Illumina HiSeq 2500 as the instrument used. A constant-region primer and ProtoScript II reverse transcriptase were used to reverse-transcribe TCRbeta-specific cDNA from approximately 450 ng total RNA. TCRbeta libraries were built with three nested multiplex PCR rounds, a slightly modified ARM-PCR procedure. Each of the first two PCR rounds ran for approximately 11 cycles using multiplex TRBV1-TRBV30 forward primers together with a Cbeta reverse primer. The public reads were reprocessed in TCRdb via fastp at Q25 and MiXCR, keeping in-frame beta chains. Rows are unified per CDR3 protein, each entry keeping the most common DNA and genes. In all, the sample holds under 30,000 distinct CDR3 sequences, and roughly four fifths of those were seen once. Approximately 49% of the sample rests with the top ten.

The specimen sequenced was liver tumor tissue from sampling region 3. The sample's cell subset or site label is to be understood as: tumor region T3, left-lateral pole. The receptor set was obtained from a middle-aged man with primary liver carcinoma and hepatitis B virus infection.

Worth noting for this clonotype: A read error may account for a junction end that differs from germline. The chain carries TRBV6-1 and TRBJ2-7; tentatively, D is TRBD1 or TRBD2 (5 bases each). The CDR3 is made up of 13 amino acids. Germline V CDR1 and CDR2: MNHNS, SASEGT. The CDR3 region is CDSRERSSYERYF. The CDR3 DNA sequence: TGTGACAGCAGGGAGCGGAGCTCCTACGAGCGGTACTTC.

Concerning this clonotype: The junction differs from germline at one of its ends, possibly a read error. This sequence joins TRBV6-6 and TRBJ1-4; possibly TRBD1 for D (6 bases). The CDR3 is 14 amino acids. Germline values: CDR1 MNHNY, CDR2 SVGAGI (reference sequence). The CDR3 is CANSAGTFNEKLSF. The CDR3 nucleotides are TGTGCCAACAGTGCCGGGACATTTAATGAAAAACTGTCTTTT.

In DNA, the CDR3 is TGTGCCAGCAGTGAAGGGGACTTGTGGGGGATCGAGCAGTACTTC. This encodes CASSEGDLWGIEQYF. The rearrangement uses TRBV6-1 and TRBJ2-7; D perhaps matches TRBD2 (6 bases). Per germline, CDR1 MNHNS and CDR2 SASEGT. The CDR3 has 15 amino acids. V was clipped by 1 base and J by 6 bases, with 16 bases between them.

Comment on this clonotype: Mismatch with germline at one junction end may stem from a read error. This sequence joins TRBV11-2 and TRBJ2-1; D not certain. The CDR3 covers 16 residues. Germline CDR1 is SGHAT and CDR2 is FQNNGV. The CDR3 DNA reads as TGTGCCAGCAGCTTAGATCCAGAGAACTCCTACAACGAGCAGTCCTTC. Protein sequence: CASSLDPENSYNEQSF. Looking up the rest from reference TRBV11-2 and TRBJ2-1 gives the full variable domain: EAGVAQSPRYKIIEKRQSVAFWCNPISGHATLYWYQQILGQGPKLLIQFQNNGVVDDSQLPKDRFSAERLKGVDSTLKIQPAKLEDSAVYLCASSLDPENSYNEQSFGPGTRLTVL.

To note about this clonotype: A much more abundant neighbour one base away suggests this may be a read error. The gene calls are TRBV6-1 and TRBJ2-5; TRBD1 might be the D (6 bases). This CDR3 has 14 residues. In germline, CDR1 is MNHNS, CDR2 SASEGT. This CDR3 is CASSERGQSSTHYF. In DNA form, the CDR3 reads TGTGCCAGCAGTGAACGCGGACAGTCTTCTACCCACTACTTC.

Details on this clonotype: A junction end diverges from the germline sequence, so it may reflect a read error. The genes are TRBV28 and TRBJ1-1; the match to TRBD1 covers 9 bases. CDR3 size: 19 residues. The germline V gene has CDR1 MDHEN and CDR2 SYDVKM. The CDR3 here is CASSRKFGVGTGKNTEAFF. Here the CDR3 DNA reads TGTGCGAGCAGTAGAAAATTTGGGGTTGGGACAGGGAAAAACACTGAAGCTTTCTTT.

J is TRBJ2-7 and V is TRBV10-3; the D call may be TRBD1 or TRBD2 (5 bases each). The CDR3 covers 12 residues. Per germline, CDR1 ENHRY and CDR2 SYGVKD. V lost 10 bases and J 6 bases, leaving 16 bases between the germline ends. CDR3 sequence reads: CATIPGTPEQYF. The CDR3 bases are TGTGCCACCATCCCGGGGACCCCCGAGCAGTACTTC.

About this clonotype itself: The junction departs from germline at one end; a sequencing error may be responsible. The chain has TRBV4-1 and TRBJ1-6; a weak D match, TRBD1 (5 bases). Germline lookup yields CDR1 MGHRA and CDR2 YSYEKL. This CDR3 has 16 amino acids. CDR3 sequence: CASSHHVQGADSPLNF. The DNA of the CDR3 is TGCGCCAGCAGCCACCACGTACAAGGGGCGGATTCACCCCTCAACTTT.

This clonotype was detected a few times. One junction end disagrees with the germline gene, perhaps due to a read error. V usage is TRBV2 and J usage is TRBJ2-7; tentative D call: TRBD1 (6 bases). The V gene's germline CDR1 is SNHLY and CDR2 FYNNEI. This CDR3 has 15 amino acids. The CDR3 bases are TGTGCCAGCAGTGAGAACAGGGTGGTCTCATACGAGCAGTGCTTC. Translation gives CASSENRVVSYEQCF.

The genes are TRBV4-1 and TRBJ2-1, with D hard to call. Germline V gene lookup returns CDR1 MGHRA and CDR2 YSYEKL. The CDR3 consists of 15 residues. V lost 8 bases, J lost 5 bases, and 19 bases lay in between. For the CDR3, the DNA is TGCGCCAGCGGCCCGCTCGGTAACAGCGACAATGAGCAGTTCTTC. Translated: CASGPLGNSDNEQFF.

To note about this clonotype: One end of the junction does not line up with germline, which may come from a read error. The chain links TRBV11-2 to TRBJ2-1; 8 nucleotides line up with TRBD2. This CDR3 has 17 residues. Germline V gives CDR1 SGHAT, CDR2 FQNNGV. The CDR3 DNA follows: TGTGTCAGCAGCTCCACCTATAGCGGGGTCTCCTACAATGAGCGGTTCTTC. This sequence encodes CVSSSTYSGVSYNERFF.

Relative to its sample, this clonotype is medium-sized. V and J are TRBV6-2 or TRBV6-3 and TRBJ2-1, with D hard to call. This CDR3 is built from 12 residues. V lost 7 bases, J lost 10 bases, and 14 bases lay in between. Looked up from germline, CDR1 is MNHEY and CDR2 is SVGEGT. The CDR3 bases are TGTGCCAGCACCAAGACGGGTATGGAGCAGTTCTTC. This sequence encodes CASTKTGMEQFF.

The chain is built from TRBV4-1 and TRBJ2-7, with a weak D call TRBD2 (6 bases). TRBJ2-1 explains the end of the DNA better; the J call may be wrong. The CDR3 loop spans 15 amino acids. Germline V gene lookup returns CDR1 MGHRA and CDR2 YSYEKL. CDR3 sequence: CDSSQDLGGGYEQFF. The CDR3, as DNA: TGCGACAGTAGCCAAGATTTGGGAGGTGGCTACGAGCAGTTCTTC.

About this clonotype itself: With a much larger clone just one base away, this may be a read error. The chain joins TRBV2 to TRBJ2-3; 8 bases match TRBD2. Germline CDR1 and CDR2: SNHLY and FYNNEI. The junction had 5 bases not matched to a gene; V was cut back by 5 bases and J by 4 bases. The CDR3 runs to 14 residues. The CDR3 nucleotides read TGTGCCAGCAGTATATCGACTAGCGCAGATACGCAGTATTTT. This codes for CASSISTSADTQYF. Complete variable domain (other parts from reference TRBV2 and TRBJ2-3): EPEVTQTPSHQVTQMGQEVILRCVPISNHLYFYWYRQILGQKVEFLVSFYNNEISEKSEIFDDQFSVERPDGSNFTLKIRSTKLEDSAMYFCASSISTSADTQYFGPGTRLTVL.

About this clonotype: Without the conserved terminal phenylalanine or tryptophan, this CDR3 likely stems from a read error. The chain links TRBV6-5 to TRBJ1-1; perhaps TRBD1 as D (5 bases). Germline V gives CDR1 MNHEY, CDR2 SVGAGI. The length of the CDR3 is 13 residues. CDR3 sequence reads: CASSYRRFSEAFS. For the CDR3, the DNA is TGTGCAAGCAGTTACAGGAGGTTCTCTGAAGCTTTCTCT.

Comments on this clonotype: At one of its ends the junction is not consistent with the germline gene, which may arise from a read error. The chain couples TRBV6-2 or TRBV6-3 to TRBJ2-6; 7 bases match TRBD2. Germline V lookup: CDR1 MNHEY, CDR2 SVGEGT. The CDR3 totals 21 residues. The CDR3 sequence: CASTPRRRGSSGAPGANVLSF. The CDR3 bases are TGTGCCAGCACCCCCAGGAGACGTGGGTCTAGCGGCGCCCCTGGGGCCAACGTCCTGAGTTTC.

A single count supports this clonotype. Its ends do not fully match the called genes, so a read error is possible. CDR3 in DNA: TGTGCCAGCACCAAGACGCCAGGAGGAACGAATGAAAAACCGTTTTTT. Protein product: CASTKTPGGTNEKPFF. The chain is built from TRBV11-2 and TRBJ1-4, with D unclear. CDR1 and CDR2 from the germline V gene are SGHAT and FQNNGV. The CDR3 has 16 residues.

This clonotype came up once. Germline is not matched at one junction end, which may reflect a read error. This sequence joins TRBV6-5 and TRBJ2-1; D remains unclear. CDR1 is MNHEY and CDR2 is SVGAGI in the germline V gene. The length of the CDR3 is 15 residues. The DNA of the CDR3 is TGTGCTAGCAGTTACGGAAACAACTTTAACAATGAGCAGTTCTTC. Encoded protein: CASSYGNNFNNEQFF.